This T cell receptor (beta chain) comes out of a study of identical twins. Unmatched junction bases numbered 12, after V lost 4 bases and J lost 5 bases. Per the germline V gene, CDR1 is SGHDT and CDR2 is YYEEEE. CDR3 length: 17 amino acids. TCRdb re-derived calls from the 5' RACE reads in MiXCR, one entry per CDR3 protein. The data hold a few hundred thousand distinct CDR3 sequences, with under 8.5% observed a single time. In its sample, this clonotype was seen a few times. In addition, the sample was reused for a study of T cells expressing NK-cell markers.

V and J are TRBV5-6 and TRBJ2-3; 11 nucleotides align to TRBD2. Sequences were obtained from CD8+ T cells sorted from blood. The TCR was taken from a woman under 30 in good health. The CDR3 loop is CASSGPGGTSGKDTQYF. In DNA, the CDR3 is TGTGCCAGCAGCGGCCCCGGCGGGACTAGCGGTAAAGATACGCAGTATTTT. Together with reference TRBV5-6 and TRBJ2-3, the CDR3 gives the full variable domain: DAGVTQSPTHLIKTRGQQVTLRCSPKSGHDTVSWYQQALGQGPQFIFQYYEEEERQRGNFPDRFSGHQFPNYSSELNVNALLLGDSALYLCASSGPGGTSGKDTQYFGPGTRLTVL.